The 11 T cell receptor beta chains below come from one sample, sequenced in a study of metastatic and nonmetastatic thyroid tumors. Among the patients, none had received any treatment before thyroid surgery. TCRdb re-called clones from the PCR reads using MiXCR. The data contain 4,000 to 5,000 clones, around a sixth of them singletons. The material sequenced was adjacent normal tissue. These receptors were obtained from a female donor with papillary thyroid cancer or a benign thyroid nodule (not recorded which). Some clones in this sample may be carry-over from other donors' samples.

V usage is TRBV28 and J usage is TRBJ2-1; D is possibly TRBD2 (6 bases). The ends were cut back, 6 bases at V and 0 bases at J, with 15 bases in the middle. The CDR3 totals 16 residues. Germline-derived CDR1 and CDR2 are MDHEN and SYDVKM. CDR3 amino acids: CASSSTGGSSYNEQFF. In nucleotides, the CDR3 is TGTGCCAGCAGCTCCACCGGGGGAAGCTCCTACAATGAGCAGTTCTTC.

Note on this clone: At one of its ends the junction is not consistent with the germline gene, which may arise from a read error. The CDR3 is CANSKNTNTWELFF. The CDR3 DNA reads as TGTGCCAACAGCAAAAACACGAACACCTGGGAGCTGTTTTTT. J is TRBJ2-2 and V is TRBV7-3; D remains unclear. Germline V gives CDR1 SGHTA, CDR2 FQGTGA. The CDR3 is made up of 14 amino acids. The full variable domain, with the rest looked up from reference TRBV7-3 and TRBJ2-2, is GAGVSQTPSNKVTEKGKYVELRCDPISGHTALYWYRQSLGQGPEFLIYFQGTGAADDSGLPNDRFFAVRPEGSVSTLKIQRTERGDSAVYLCANSKNTNTWELFFGEGSRLTVL.

This clone occurred many times. J is TRBJ2-1 and V is TRBV20-1; 8 bases line up with TRBD2. J was trimmed by 9 bases and V by 6 bases; bases with no gene match: 13. Germline V gene data show CDR1 as DFQATT and CDR2 as SNEGSKA (reference sequence). The CDR3 has 14 residues. The CDR3 sequence: CSAPPGLGFSEQFF. The CDR3 coding sequence is TGCAGTGCACCACCGGGACTAGGGTTCAGTGAGCAGTTCTTC.

This chain connects TRBV20-1 to TRBJ1-5, with a possible D match to TRBD1 (5 bases). V lost 6 bases and J lost 5, with 11 bases in between. Germline-derived CDR1 and CDR2 are DFQATT and SNEGSKA (reference sequence). The CDR3 runs to 12 residues. The CDR3 spells CSALQGYQPQHF. CDR3 bases: TGCAGTGCCCTGCAGGGCTATCAGCCCCAGCATTTT.

The rearrangement links TRBV20-1 to TRBJ2-7; TRBD1 matches 10 bases. The CDR3 contains 14 residues. J was trimmed by 5 bases and V by 6 bases; bases with no gene match: 10. Germline V gene lookup returns CDR1 DFQATT and CDR2 SNEGSKA (reference sequence). DNA of the CDR3: TGCAGTGCGGGACTAGGGACAGGGGAAAACGAGCAGTACGTC. As protein: CSAGLGTGENEQYV.

The J gene is TRBJ2-7, the V gene TRBV19; a weak D match, TRBD2 (6 bases). Looked up from germline, CDR1 is LNHDA and CDR2 is SQIVND (reference sequence). There are 10 residues in the CDR3. This CDR3 reads CEAGTYEQYF. CDR3 nucleotide sequence: TGTGAAGCGGGTACATACGAGCAGTACTTC.

The rearrangement uses TRBV20-1 and TRBJ1-2; the D is unclear. The CDR3 totals 10 residues. From germline, CDR1 is DFQATT and CDR2 SNEGSKA (reference sequence). V was trimmed by 3 bases and J by 8 bases, leaving 7 bases between them. CDR3 in DNA: TGCAGTGCTAGGGCGGGGGGCTACACCTTC. Translation: CSARAGGYTF.

To note about this clone: The junction shows a germline mismatch at one end, possibly a read error. V gene TRBV28 combines with J gene TRBJ2-4; TRBD1 aligns across 8 bases. From germline, CDR1 is MDHEN and CDR2 SYDVKM. CDR3 size: 18 residues. In DNA, the CDR3 is TGTGCCAGCAGTCCGACCCCGGACAGGGTAGTGTTTGGAAACATTCGGTACTTC. This sequence encodes CASSPTPDRVVFGNIRYF.

This clone came up a few times. Without the conserved terminal phenylalanine or tryptophan, this CDR3 likely stems from a read error. V gene TRBV6-1 combines with J gene TRBJ1-6; tentative D call: TRBD1 (5 bases). Germline V gene lookup returns CDR1 MNHNS and CDR2 SASEGT. With 6 bases removed from V and 9 bases from J, the gap between germline ends came to 18 bases. The CDR3 is 15 amino acids. CDR3 sequence reads: CASSPSIRRGSPLHS. CDR3 nucleotides: TGTGCCAGCAGCCCCTCGATCAGAAGGGGTTCACCCCTCCACTCT.

The rearrangement joins TRBV6-2 or TRBV6-3 to TRBJ2-3, with 11 positions matching TRBD2. Germline V gene sequence: CDR1 MNHEY, CDR2 SVGEGT. The ends lost 1 base at V and 5 bases at J; junction bases unmatched: 14. The CDR3 has 19 amino acids. As DNA, the CDR3 is TGTGCCAGCAGTTACTACGACAGACTAGCGGGATCGACTGGAGATACGCAGTATTTT. Encoded protein: CASSYYDRLAGSTGDTQYF.

Notes on this clone: Relative to the germline gene, one junction end is altered; a read error may explain this. J is TRBJ2-7 and V is TRBV27; D is unclear. CDR1 and CDR2 (germline): MNHEY, SMNVEV (reference sequence). The CDR3 runs to 11 residues. CDR3 amino acids: CASSCYAEQYF. The CDR3 DNA follows: TGTGCCAGCAGTTGCTATGCAGAGCAATACTTC.